This T cell receptor beta chain was sequenced during a study of blood T cell repertoires in COVID-19. Across the study: Nucleic acid was either cDNA or gDNA, and it came from T cells, B-cell-depleted T cells, or PBMCs.

Trimming removed 3 bases at V and 8 bases at J, with 10 bases between. Germline V gene lookup returns CDR1 LNHDA and CDR2 SQIVND (reference sequence). The CDR3 totals 12 residues. Clones were read by immunoSEQ multiplex PCR, and TCRdb kept only the in-frame ones, dropping some. The table includes some 60,000 clones, about 80% detected once. Seattle-derived patients entered the study during active infection and were followed longitudinally. The sample comprised peripheral blood. The V and J genes are TRBV19 and TRBJ1-2; D gene unclear. The source of this sequence is a man between 45 and 60 years old with COVID-19, enrolled during active disease. CDR3 amino acids: CASSIRASGYTF. In DNA form, the CDR3 reads TGTGCCAGTAGTATTCGAGCTAGCGGCTACACCTTC.